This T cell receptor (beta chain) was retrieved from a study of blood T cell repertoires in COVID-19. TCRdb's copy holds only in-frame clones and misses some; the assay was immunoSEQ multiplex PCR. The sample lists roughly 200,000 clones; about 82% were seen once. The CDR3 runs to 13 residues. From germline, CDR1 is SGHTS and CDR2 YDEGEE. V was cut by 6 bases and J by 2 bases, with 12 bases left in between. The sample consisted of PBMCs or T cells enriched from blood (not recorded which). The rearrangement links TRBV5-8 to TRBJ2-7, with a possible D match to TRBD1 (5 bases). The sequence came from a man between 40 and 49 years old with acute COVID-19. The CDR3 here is CASIGHGAYEQYF. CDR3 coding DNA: TGTGCCAGCATCGGACACGGAGCCTACGAGCAGTACTTC.